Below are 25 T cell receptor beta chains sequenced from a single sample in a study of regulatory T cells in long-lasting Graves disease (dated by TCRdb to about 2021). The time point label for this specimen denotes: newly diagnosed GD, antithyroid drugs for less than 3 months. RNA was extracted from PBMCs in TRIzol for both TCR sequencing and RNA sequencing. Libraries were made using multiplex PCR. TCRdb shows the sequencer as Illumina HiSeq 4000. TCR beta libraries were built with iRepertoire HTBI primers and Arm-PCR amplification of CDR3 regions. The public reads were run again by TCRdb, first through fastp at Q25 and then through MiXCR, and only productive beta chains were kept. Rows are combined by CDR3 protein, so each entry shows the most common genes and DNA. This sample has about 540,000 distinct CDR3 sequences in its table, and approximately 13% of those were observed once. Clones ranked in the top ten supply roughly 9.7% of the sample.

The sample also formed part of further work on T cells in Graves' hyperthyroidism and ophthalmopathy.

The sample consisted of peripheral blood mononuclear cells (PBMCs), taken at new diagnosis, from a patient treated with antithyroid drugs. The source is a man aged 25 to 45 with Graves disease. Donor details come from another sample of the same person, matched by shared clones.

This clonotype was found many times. The CDR3 is CASSPGQGVNTEAFF. The CDR3 DNA is TGTGCCAGCTCCCCGGGACAGGGTGTGAACACTGAAGCTTTCTTT. The chain uses TRBV18 and TRBJ1-1, with 9 bases fitting TRBD1. The CDR3 has 15 residues. V trimming: 6 bases; J trimming: 0 bases; junction bases outside the gene matches: 5. The germline V gene encodes CDR1 KGHSH and CDR2 LQKENI.

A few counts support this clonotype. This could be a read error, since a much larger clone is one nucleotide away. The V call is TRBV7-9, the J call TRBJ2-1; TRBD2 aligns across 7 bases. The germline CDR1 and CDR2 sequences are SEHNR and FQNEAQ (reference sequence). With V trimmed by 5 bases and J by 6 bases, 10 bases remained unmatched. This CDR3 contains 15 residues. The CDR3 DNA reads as TGTGCCAGCAGCCCACCCGGGGGGTTGGGCAATGAGCAGTTCTTC. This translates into CASSPPGGLGNEQFF.

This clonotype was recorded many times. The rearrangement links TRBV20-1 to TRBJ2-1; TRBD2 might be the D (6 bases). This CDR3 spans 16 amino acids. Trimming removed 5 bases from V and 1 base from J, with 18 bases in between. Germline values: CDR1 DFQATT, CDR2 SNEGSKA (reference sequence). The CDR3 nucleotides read TGCAGTGCTTTTTCGTACGGGAGCACTTCCTACAATGAGCAGTTCTTC. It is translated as CSAFSYGSTSYNEQFF.

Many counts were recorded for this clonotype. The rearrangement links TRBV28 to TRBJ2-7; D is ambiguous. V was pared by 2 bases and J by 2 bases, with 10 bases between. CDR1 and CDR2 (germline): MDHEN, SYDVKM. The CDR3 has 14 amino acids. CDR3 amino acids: CASSLQVPPYEQYF. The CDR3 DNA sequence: TGTGCCAGCAGTTTACAGGTCCCGCCCTACGAGCAGTACTTC.

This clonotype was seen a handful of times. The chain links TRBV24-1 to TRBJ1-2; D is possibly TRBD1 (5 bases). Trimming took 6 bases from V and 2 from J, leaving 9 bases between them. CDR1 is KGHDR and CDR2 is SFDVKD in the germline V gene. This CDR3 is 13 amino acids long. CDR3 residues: CATSKGPNYGYTF. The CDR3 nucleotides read TGTGCCACCAGTAAGGGACCCAACTATGGCTACACCTTC.

The CDR3 nucleotides read TGTGCCAGCAGCCCGGACAGGGCCGGGAATGAGCAGTTCTTC. Encoded protein: CASSPDRAGNEQFF. The chain couples TRBV14 to TRBJ2-1; 8 bases fit TRBD1. CDR3 length: 14 amino acids. With 4 bases clipped from V and 7 bases from J, the junction kept 6 bases outside the gene matches. CDR1 SGHDN and CDR2 FVKESK come from the germline V gene.

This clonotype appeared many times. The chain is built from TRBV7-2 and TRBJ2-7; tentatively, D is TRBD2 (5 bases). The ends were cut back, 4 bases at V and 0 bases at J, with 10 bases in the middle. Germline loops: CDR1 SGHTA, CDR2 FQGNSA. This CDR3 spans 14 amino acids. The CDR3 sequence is CASSSGGFSYEQYF. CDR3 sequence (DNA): TGTGCCAGCAGCTCCGGCGGGTTCTCCTACGAGCAGTACTTC.

The CDR3 DNA reads as TGTGCCACCAGCAGAGATCGGAGGGATAGCACAGATACGCAGTATTTT. It specifies CATSRDRRDSTDTQYF. The chain couples TRBV15 to TRBJ2-3; a possible D gene is TRBD2 (6 bases). Germline CDR1 reads LNHNV; CDR2 reads YYDKDF (reference sequence). Trimming cost V 0 bases and J 0 bases, with 10 bases left between them. CDR3 length equals 16 residues. Combining the CDR3 with reference TRBV15 and TRBJ2-3 gives the whole variable domain DAMVIQNPRYQVTQFGKPVTLSCSQTLNHNVMYWYQQKSSQAPKLLFHYYDKDFNNEADTPDNFQSRRPNTSFCFLDIRSPGLGDTAMYLCATSRDRRDSTDTQYFGPGTRLTVL.

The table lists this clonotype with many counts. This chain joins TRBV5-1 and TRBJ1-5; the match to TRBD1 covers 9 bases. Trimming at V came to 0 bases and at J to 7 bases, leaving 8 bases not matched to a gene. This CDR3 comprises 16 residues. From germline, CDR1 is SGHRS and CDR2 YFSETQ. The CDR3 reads CASSLGIGTGNQPQHF. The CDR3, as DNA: TGCGCCAGCAGCTTGGGGATCGGGACAGGGAACCAGCCCCAGCATTTT. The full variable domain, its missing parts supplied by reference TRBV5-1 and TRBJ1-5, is KAGVTQTPRYLIKTRGQQVTLSCSPISGHRSVSWYQQTPGQGLQFLFEYFSETQRNKGNFPGRFSGRQFSNSRSEMNVSTLELGDSALYLCASSLGIGTGNQPQHFGDGTRLSIL.

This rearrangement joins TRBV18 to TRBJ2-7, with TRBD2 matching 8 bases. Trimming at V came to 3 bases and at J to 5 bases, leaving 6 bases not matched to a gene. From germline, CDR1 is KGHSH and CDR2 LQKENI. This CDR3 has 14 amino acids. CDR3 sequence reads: CASSPRAGDDEQYF. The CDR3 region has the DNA TGTGCCAGCTCACCGAGAGCGGGAGACGACGAGCAGTACTTC. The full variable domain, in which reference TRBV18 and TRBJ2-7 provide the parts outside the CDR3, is NAGVMQNPRHLVRRRGQEARLRCSPMKGHSHVYWYRQLPEEGLKFMVYLQKENIIDESGMPKERFSAEFPKEGPSILRIQQVVRGDSAAYFCASSPRAGDDEQYFGPGTRLTVT.

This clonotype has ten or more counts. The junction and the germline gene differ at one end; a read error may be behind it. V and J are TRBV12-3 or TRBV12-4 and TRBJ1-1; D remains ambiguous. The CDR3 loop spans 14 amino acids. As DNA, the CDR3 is TGCGCCAGCAGCTTGGCCGGGTTGGACACTGAAGCTTTCTTT. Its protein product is CASSLAGLDTEAFF.

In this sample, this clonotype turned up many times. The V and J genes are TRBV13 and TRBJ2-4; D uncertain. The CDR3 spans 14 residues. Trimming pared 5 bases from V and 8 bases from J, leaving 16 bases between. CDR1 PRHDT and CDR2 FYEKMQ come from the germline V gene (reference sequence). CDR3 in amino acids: CASSLSPPRDIQYF. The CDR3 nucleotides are TGTGCCAGCAGCCTATCCCCTCCTCGGGACATTCAGTACTTC.

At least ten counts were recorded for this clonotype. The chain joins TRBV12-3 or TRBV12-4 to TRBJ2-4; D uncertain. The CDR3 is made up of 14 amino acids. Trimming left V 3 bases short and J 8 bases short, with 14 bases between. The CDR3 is CASSLQPRSDIQYF. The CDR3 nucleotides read TGTGCCAGCAGTTTGCAGCCCCGCTCGGACATTCAGTACTTC.

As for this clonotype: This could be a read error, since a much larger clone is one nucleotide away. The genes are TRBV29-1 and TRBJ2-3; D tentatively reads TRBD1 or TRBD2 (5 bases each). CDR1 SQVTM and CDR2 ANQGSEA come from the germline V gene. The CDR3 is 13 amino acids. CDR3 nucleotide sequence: TGCAGCGTTGAATGGGAGAACACAGGTACGCAGTATTTT. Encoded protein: CSVEWENTGTQYF.

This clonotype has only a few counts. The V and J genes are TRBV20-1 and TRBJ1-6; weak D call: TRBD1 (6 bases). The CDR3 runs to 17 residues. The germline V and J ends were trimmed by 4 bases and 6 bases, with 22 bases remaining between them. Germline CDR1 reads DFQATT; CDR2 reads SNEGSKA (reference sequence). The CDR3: CSATESGGPPINSPLHF. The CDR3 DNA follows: TGCAGTGCTACCGAGTCGGGGGGGCCACCCATTAATTCACCCCTCCACTTT.

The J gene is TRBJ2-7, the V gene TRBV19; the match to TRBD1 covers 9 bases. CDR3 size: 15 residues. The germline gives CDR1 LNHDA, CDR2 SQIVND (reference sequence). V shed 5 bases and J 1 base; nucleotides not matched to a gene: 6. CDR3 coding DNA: TGTGCCAGTAGTTCACAGACAGGGGGGTCCTACGAGCAGTACTTC. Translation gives CASSSQTGGSYEQYF.

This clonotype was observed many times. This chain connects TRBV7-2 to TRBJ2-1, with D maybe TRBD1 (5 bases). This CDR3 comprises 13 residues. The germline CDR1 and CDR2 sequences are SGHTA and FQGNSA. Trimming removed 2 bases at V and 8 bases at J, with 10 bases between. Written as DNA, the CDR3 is TGTGCCAGCAGCTTATACAGGCAGTATGAGCAGTTCTTC. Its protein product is CASSLYRQYEQFF.

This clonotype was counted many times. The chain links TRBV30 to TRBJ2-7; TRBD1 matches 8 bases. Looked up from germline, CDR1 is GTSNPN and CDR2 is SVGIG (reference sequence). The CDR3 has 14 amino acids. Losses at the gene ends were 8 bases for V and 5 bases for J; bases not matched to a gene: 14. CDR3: CAHLRAGGEDEQYF. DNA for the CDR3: TGTGCCCACCTCCGGGCAGGGGGCGAAGACGAGCAGTACTTC. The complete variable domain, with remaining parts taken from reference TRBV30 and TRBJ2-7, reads SQTIHQWPATLVQPVGSPLSLECTVEGTSNPNLYWYRQAAGRGLQLLFYSVGIGQISSEVPQNLSASRPQDRQFILSSKKLLLSDSGFYLCAHLRAGGEDEQYFGPGTRLTVT.

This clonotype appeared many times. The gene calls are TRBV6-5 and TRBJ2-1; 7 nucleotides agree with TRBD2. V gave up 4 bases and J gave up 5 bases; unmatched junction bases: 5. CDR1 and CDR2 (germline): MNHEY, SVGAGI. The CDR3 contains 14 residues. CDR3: CASSSGLQDNEQFF. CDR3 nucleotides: TGTGCCAGCAGTTCGGGACTACAGGACAATGAGCAGTTCTTC.

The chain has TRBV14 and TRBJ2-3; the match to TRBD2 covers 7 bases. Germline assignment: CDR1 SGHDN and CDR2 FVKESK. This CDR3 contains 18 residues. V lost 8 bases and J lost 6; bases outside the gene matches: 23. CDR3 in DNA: TGTGCCAGCTACAGTAGCTCGGAGGGACTATTCCAATGGGATACGCAGTATTTT. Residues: CASYSSSEGLFQWDTQYF.

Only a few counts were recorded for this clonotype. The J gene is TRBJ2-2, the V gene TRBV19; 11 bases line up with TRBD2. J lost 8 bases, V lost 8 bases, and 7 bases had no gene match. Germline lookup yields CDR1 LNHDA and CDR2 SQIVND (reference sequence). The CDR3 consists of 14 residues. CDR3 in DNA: TGTGCCAGTTCGTATAGCGGGAGGGCGGGGGAGCTGTTTTTT. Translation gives CASSYSGRAGELFF.

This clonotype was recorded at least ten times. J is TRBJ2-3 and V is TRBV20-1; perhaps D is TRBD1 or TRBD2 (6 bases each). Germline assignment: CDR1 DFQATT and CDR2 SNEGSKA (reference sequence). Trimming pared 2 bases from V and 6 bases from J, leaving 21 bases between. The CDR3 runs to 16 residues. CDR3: CSARMLVNRGRDTQYF. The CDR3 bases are TGCAGTGCTAGAATGTTGGTCAACCGGGGGCGGGATACGCAGTATTTT.

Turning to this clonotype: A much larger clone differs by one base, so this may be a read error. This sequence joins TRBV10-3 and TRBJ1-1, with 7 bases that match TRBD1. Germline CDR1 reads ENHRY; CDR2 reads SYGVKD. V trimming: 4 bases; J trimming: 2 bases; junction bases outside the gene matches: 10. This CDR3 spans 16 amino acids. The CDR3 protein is CAISAFFGTANTEAFF. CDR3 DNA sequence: TGTGCCATCAGTGCCTTCTTCGGGACAGCTAACACTGAAGCTTTCTTT.

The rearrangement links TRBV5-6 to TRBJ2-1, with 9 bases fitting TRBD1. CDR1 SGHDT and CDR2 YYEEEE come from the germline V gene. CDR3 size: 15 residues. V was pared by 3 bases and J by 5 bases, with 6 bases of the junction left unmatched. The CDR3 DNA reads TGTGCCAGCAGCTACCGGGACAGGGACGACAATGAGCAGTTCTTC. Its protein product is CASSYRDRDDNEQFF.

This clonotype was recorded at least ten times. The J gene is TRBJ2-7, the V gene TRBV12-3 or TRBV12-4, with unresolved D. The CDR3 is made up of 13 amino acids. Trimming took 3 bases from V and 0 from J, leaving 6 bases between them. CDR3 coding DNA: TGTGCCAGCAGTTTCCACACCTCCTACGAGCAGTACTTC. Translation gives CASSFHTSYEQYF.